Detailed here is one T cell receptor (beta chain). The antigen remains undetermined. The data were taken from a study of molecular identifiers for immune sequencing clone quantification. Whole-study results and caveats: Clones above 20 RNA copies contained over 99% of effector molecules but under 1% of naive ones.

Germline-derived CDR1 and CDR2 are DFQATT and SNEGSKA (reference sequence). This CDR3 has 13 residues. V lost 3 bases to trimming and J lost 5 bases, with 14 bases between them. MiXCR was run by TCRdb on the PCR reads, yielding one entry per CDR3 protein. The table has 85,000 to 130,000 distinct CDR3 sequences, roughly 38% seen once; the top ten hold around 3.9%. The chain combines TRBV20-1 with TRBJ2-7; TRBD2 is a possible D gene (7 bases). The sample comprised naive CD8+ T cells from blood, with Jurkat cell RNA spiked in. As to subset: FACS-sorted CD8+CD4-CCR7+CD45RA+ naive T cells. This clonotype originated in a human donor in good health. Some libraries in this study had Jurkat cell RNA spiked in. Written as DNA, the CDR3 is TGCAGTGCTAGGGTTAGGGGGGGGAACGAGCAGTACTTC. It codes for CSARVRGGNEQYF.